A selection of T cell receptor beta chains follows, all from one sample in a study of CD8 T cells in acute hepatitis C reinfection. TCRdb's table, derived via immunoSEQ multiplex PCR, lists solely in-frame clones and lacks some. The data show over 35,000 clones, about 83% seen once. What was sequenced was naive CD8+ T cells from PBMCs. The receptors stem from a man younger than 40 with chronic hepatitis C. CDR3s include the opening cysteine and the closing phenylalanine or tryptophan. D genes are given only for firm matches. Size is stated for part of the rows, as once, few or many counts, or as a class when the clone is expanded.

V	D	size	J	DNA	CDR3
TRBV6-5	NA	NA	TRBJ2-1	TGTGCCAGCAGTTACTCAGGGGGGCCACAGTTCCAGTTCTTC	CASSYSGGPQFQFF
TRBV7-6	TRBD1	NA	TRBJ2-1	TGTGCCAGCAGCCCTGGACAGGGGTCCTACAATGAGCAGTTCTTC	CASSPGQGSYNEQFF
TRBV2	TRBD1	NA	TRBJ1-4	TGTGCCAGCAGAGAAGGGACAGGGACTAATGAAAAACTGTTTTTT	CASREGTGTNEKLFF
TRBV14	NA	NA	TRBJ2-2	TGTGCCAGCAGCCAAAAGAATTTTCGTTCGGGGGCGGCCGGGGAGCTGTTTTTT	CASSQKNFRSGAAGELFF
TRBV7-3	TRBD2	NA	TRBJ2-3	TGTGCCAGCAGCGTCGGACTAGCGGGAGTCTCAGATACGCAGTATTTT	CASSVGLAGVSDTQYF
TRBV29-1	NA	NA	TRBJ2-2	TGCAGCGCCGAAGAGTCCGGGGAGCTGTTTTTT	CSAEESGELFF
TRBV6-1	NA	NA	TRBJ1-1	TGTGCCAGCAGTGAAGGGATCAGGCCCACTGAAGCTTTCTTT	CASSEGIRPTEAFF
TRBV27	TRBD2	NA	TRBJ2-1	TGTGCCAGCAGTTTGAGTCGGGGGGGAGGCACCTACAATGAGCAGTTCTTC	CASSLSRGGGTYNEQFF
TRBV29-1	NA	NA	TRBJ2-2	TGCAGCTTCAGGTCCCGGGACACCTACGGGGAGCTGTTTTTT	CSFRSRDTYGELFF
TRBV9	NA	NA	TRBJ1-4	TGTGCCAGCAGCCTTCCGGGATCATCAAGCTCGTCCGAAAAACTGTTTTTT	CASSLPGSSSSSEKLFF
TRBV4-1	NA	NA	TRBJ2-7	TGCGCCAGCAGCCAAGATTGGGGGGGCTGGGACGAGCAGTACTTC	CASSQDWGGWDEQYF
TRBV19	NA	NA	TRBJ2-1	TGTGCCAGTAGTCCGGGACTTCATACCGGTGAGCAGTTCTTC	CASSPGLHTGEQFF
TRBV5-1	TRBD2	NA	TRBJ2-3	TGCGCCAGCAGCGGCCTAGCGGGAGTGGGCTCTAGCACAGATACGCAGTATTTT	CASSGLAGVGSSTDTQYF
TRBV7-7	NA	NA	TRBJ2-1	TGTGCTAGCAGCACCGACAGGTACAATGAGCAGTTCTTC	CASSTDRYNEQFF
TRBV30	NA	once	TRBJ1-6	TGTGCCTGGAGTTGGGACGAAGGCTATTCACCCCTCCACTTT	CAWSWDEGYSPLHF
TRBV19	NA	once	TRBJ1-5	TGTGCCAGTAGTACCCTTAGCAATCAGCCCCAGCATTTT	CASSTLSNQPQHF
TRBV2	TRBD2	NA	TRBJ2-7	TGTGCCAGCAGTGAATTTCGGGGACTAGCGGGAACCTACGAGCAGTACTTC	CASSEFRGLAGTYEQYF
TRBV5-1	NA	NA	TRBJ2-7	TGCGCCAGCAGCGCCTATTCCTCCTACGAGCAGTACTTC	CASSAYSSYEQYF
TRBV28	NA	few	TRBJ2-1	TGTGCCAGCAGTTTATCTTTCTACAATGAGCAGTTCTTC	CASSLSFYNEQFF
TRBV27	NA	NA	TRBJ2-7	TGTGCCAGCAGTTTGGACCTGACGGGGTACGAGCAGTACTTC	CASSLDLTGYEQYF
TRBV4-2	NA	once	TRBJ2-7	TGTGCCAGCAGCCAAGATCCTGGGGGCTTAAACGAGCAGTACTTC	CASSQDPGGLNEQYF
TRBV6-6	TRBD1	NA	TRBJ2-7	TGTGCCAGCAGTTACTCAGAGGGGGCAGGCGAGCAGTACTTC	CASSYSEGAGEQYF
TRBV2	NA	NA	TRBJ1-1	TGTGCCAGCAAAACAGGGCCAATCCCTGAAGCTTTCTTT	CASKTGPIPEAFF
TRBV11-1	TRBD1	NA	TRBJ2-5	TGTGCCAGCACGGGACAGGATGAAGAGACCCAGTACTTC	CASTGQDEETQYF
TRBV10-3	NA	NA	TRBJ2-5	TGTGCCATCAGTGAGTCGGGGGCAGGGGACCAAGAGACCCAGTACTTC	CAISESGAGDQETQYF
TRBV5-4	NA	NA	TRBJ1-1	TGTGCCAGCAACCCCTGGGCGGAGAACACTGAAGCTTTCTTT	CASNPWAENTEAFF
TRBV11-3	NA	few	TRBJ2-7	TGTGCCAGCAGCTTAGGCGACGAGCAGTACTTC	CASSLGDEQYF
TRBV19	NA	NA	TRBJ1-1	TGTGCCAGTAGCCTTAGAGGCCATGCAATGAACACTGAAGCTTTCTTT	CASSLRGHAMNTEAFF
TRBV9	NA	NA	TRBJ2-3	TGTGCCAGCAGCGTAGGGGGGGATCACACAGATACGCAGTATTTT	CASSVGGDHTDTQYF
TRBV10-3	NA	NA	TRBJ2-5	TGTGCCATCAGAGAAACAGGGTACGAGACCCAGTACTTC	CAIRETGYETQYF
TRBV6-5	NA	NA	TRBJ1-2	TGTGCCAGCAGCACCCAGGGAGGAGGCTATGGCTACACCTTC	CASSTQGGGYGYTF
TRBV5-6	TRBD2	NA	TRBJ2-1	TGTGCCAGCAGAAAGGGAGGGAATGAGCAGTTCTTC	CASRKGGNEQFF
TRBV10-1	TRBD1	NA	TRBJ2-3	TGCGCCAGCAGTGATTTCGACAGGGGCCCAGATACGCAGTATTTT	CASSDFDRGPDTQYF
TRBV11-2	TRBD1	NA	TRBJ1-4	TGTGCCAGCAGCCCCAACAGGGGATTTAATGAAAAACTGTTTTTT	CASSPNRGFNEKLFF
TRBV4-1	NA	NA	TRBJ1-1	TGCGCCAGCAGGCCAACCCCACAAGGGTCGGGGCGGACTGAAGCTTTCTTT	CASRPTPQGSGRTEAFF
TRBV23-1	TRBD1	few	TRBJ2-4	TGCGCCAGCTCGGGACAGGGGCGGCCCCCAGCGAAGTACTTC	CASSGQGRPPAKYF
TRBV28	TRBD1	NA	TRBJ1-1	TGTGCCAGCAGTTTTAACCGGGACAGGGACCTCCTGGGAGCTTTCTTT	CASSFNRDRDLLGAFF
TRBV6-5	TRBD1	NA	TRBJ2-7	TGTGCCAGCAGTTACGGGACAGCCGAGCAGTACTTC	CASSYGTAEQYF
TRBV9	NA	NA	TRBJ2-5	TGTGCCAGCAGCCCCTCGGGAAGCGGAGAGACCCAGTACTTC	CASSPSGSGETQYF
TRBV5-1	NA	NA	TRBJ2-1	TGCGCCAGCAGCCAATTACGGGGCAGGGCCTCCAATGAGCAGTTCTTC	CASSQLRGRASNEQFF
TRBV10-1	NA	NA	TRBJ2-1	TGCGCCAGCAGTGAGGGGACGGGGGCCTACAATGAGCAGTTCTTC	CASSEGTGAYNEQFF
TRBV27	TRBD1	few	TRBJ1-2	TGTGCCAGCAGGAACAGGGGAGCTAACTATGGCTACACCTTC	CASRNRGANYGYTF
TRBV10-1	NA	NA	TRBJ2-1	TGCGCCAGCAGTGGGGGGGACGGACTTGAGCAGTTCTTC	CASSGGDGLEQFF
TRBV9	NA	NA	TRBJ2-3	TGTGCCAGCAGCGCCGGGGGACCCACAGATACGCAGTATTTT	CASSAGGPTDTQYF
TRBV14	NA	NA	TRBJ1-3	TGTGCCAGCAGCCAGAGGGAGATTGGAAACACCATATATTTT	CASSQREIGNTIYF
TRBV7-2	TRBD2	once	TRBJ2-3	TGTGCCAGCAGCTCTGGACTAGCGGGGACGGTTGCAGATACGCAGTATTTT	CASSSGLAGTVADTQYF
TRBV7-2	TRBD1	once	TRBJ2-7	TGTGCCAGCAGCTTAGCGGGGACAGGGAACGAGCAGTACTTC	CASSLAGTGNEQYF
TRBV10-1	TRBD2	NA	TRBJ2-7	TGCGCCAGCAGTGAGTCGGTGGGACTAGCTTCCTACGAGCAGTACTTC	CASSESVGLASYEQYF
TRBV5-5	TRBD1	NA	TRBJ1-3	TGTGCCAGCAGCTTTGCCAGCGGGGACAGACTTGACTCTGGAAACACCATATATTTT	CASSFASGDRLDSGNTIYF
TRBV4-2	NA	NA	TRBJ1-2	TGTGCCAGCAGCCAAGATCGCCGCGAAAGCTATGGCTACACCTTC	CASSQDRRESYGYTF
TRBV21-1	NA	NA	TRBJ2-5	TGTGCCAGCAGCACCCAAAGGACAGGGGAAGAGACCCAGTACTTC	CASSTQRTGEETQYF